A selection of T cell receptor beta chains follows, all from one sample in a study of cytotoxic CD8 clonotypes in ibrutinib-treated CLL. Measured with immunoSEQ multiplex PCR; TCRdb has only the in-frame clones, and not every one. The sample includes more than 150,000 clones, around 72% of them seen just once. The material sequenced was PBMCs, taken after 24 months of ibrutinib treatment. These receptors were collected from a human donor with chronic lymphocytic leukemia. The CDR3 runs from the conserved cysteine through the conserved F or W. D genes are given only for firm matches. Not all rows give a size; the values are once, few, many and, for expanded clones, a class.

j_call: TRBJ2-1
d_call: NA
clone_size: few
cdr3_length: 12
v_call: TRBV7-2
cdr3_nt: TGTGCCAGCAGCTTAAACCGAGCGGTACAGTTCTTC
cdr3_aa: CASSLNRAVQFF

j_call: TRBJ2-3
d_call: NA
clone_size: NA
cdr3_length: 14
v_call: TRBV9
cdr3_nt: TGTGCCAGCAGCCCAACTAGGCTCACAGATACGCAGTATTTT
cdr3_aa: CASSPTRLTDTQYF

j_call: TRBJ2-3
d_call: TRBD2
clone_size: NA
cdr3_length: 18
v_call: TRBV5-1
cdr3_nt: TGCGCCAGCAGCCTACGGGGTGGTAGCGGGAGCATCCCAGATACGCAGTATTTT
cdr3_aa: CASSLRGGSGSIPDTQYF

j_call: TRBJ2-3
d_call: TRBD2
clone_size: NA
cdr3_length: 15
v_call: TRBV7-2
cdr3_nt: TGTGCCAGCAGCTTTTGGACTAGCGACACAGATACGCAGTATTTT
cdr3_aa: CASSFWTSDTDTQYF

j_call: TRBJ1-1
d_call: NA
clone_size: NA
cdr3_length: 13
v_call: TRBV5-1
cdr3_nt: TGCGCCAGCAGCTTGCAGGGAGGCACTGAAGCTTTCTTT
cdr3_aa: CASSLQGGTEAFF

j_call: TRBJ2-3
d_call: NA
clone_size: NA
cdr3_length: 15
v_call: TRBV5-1
cdr3_nt: TGCGCCAGCAGCCCCGGGACTGGGGGCACAGATACGCAGTATTTT
cdr3_aa: CASSPGTGGTDTQYF

j_call: TRBJ1-1
d_call: NA
clone_size: NA
cdr3_length: 11
v_call: TRBV11-2
cdr3_nt: TGTGCCAGCAGCTCCGGATCTGAAGCTTTCTTT
cdr3_aa: CASSSGSEAFF

j_call: TRBJ2-7
d_call: NA
clone_size: few
cdr3_length: 13
v_call: TRBV5-1
cdr3_nt: TGCGCCAGCAGCCGGGACGCTCCCTACGAGCAGTACTTC
cdr3_aa: CASSRDAPYEQYF

j_call: TRBJ2-5
d_call: NA
clone_size: NA
cdr3_length: 13
v_call: TRBV25-1
cdr3_nt: TGTGCCAGCAGTTCTACCCCAGAAGAGACCCAGTACTTC
cdr3_aa: CASSSTPEETQYF

j_call: TRBJ2-7
d_call: NA
clone_size: few
cdr3_length: 14
v_call: TRBV10-3
cdr3_nt: TGTGCCATCAGCACCCAGAGTAGCTCCTACGAGCAGTACTTC
cdr3_aa: CAISTQSSSYEQYF

j_call: TRBJ1-2
d_call: NA
clone_size: NA
cdr3_length: 14
v_call: TRBV7-2
cdr3_nt: TGTGCCAGCAGCTTAGACGACAGTACCTATGGCTACACCTTC
cdr3_aa: CASSLDDSTYGYTF

j_call: TRBJ1-1
d_call: NA
clone_size: NA
cdr3_length: 13
v_call: TRBV5-1
cdr3_nt: TGCGCCAGCGCTCGAGGCCCGGGGACTGAAGCTTTCTTT
cdr3_aa: CASARGPGTEAFF

j_call: TRBJ1-2
d_call: NA
clone_size: NA
cdr3_length: 13
v_call: TRBV2
cdr3_nt: TGTGCCAGCAGTGAACGCAGTTCCTATGGCTACACCTTC
cdr3_aa: CASSERSSYGYTF

j_call: TRBJ1-1
d_call: NA
clone_size: NA
cdr3_length: 11
v_call: TRBV6-5
cdr3_nt: TGTGCCAGCAGTGGGTCGTCTGAAGCTTTCTTT
cdr3_aa: CASSGSSEAFF

j_call: TRBJ2-1
d_call: TRBD2
clone_size: few
cdr3_length: 16
v_call: TRBV11-3
cdr3_nt: TGTGCCAGCAGCTACGCTCTAGCGGGAGGGCTTGGTGAGCAGTTCTTC
cdr3_aa: CASSYALAGGLGEQFF

j_call: TRBJ2-1
d_call: NA
clone_size: NA
cdr3_length: 15
v_call: TRBV15
cdr3_nt: TGTGCCACCAGCAGTCCACAGGGAGTGGGCAATGAGCAGTTCTTC
cdr3_aa: CATSSPQGVGNEQFF

j_call: TRBJ1-5
d_call: NA
clone_size: NA
cdr3_length: 14
v_call: TRBV19
cdr3_nt: TGTGCCAGTAGTCCTGGGGACGTCAATCAGCCCCAGCATTTT
cdr3_aa: CASSPGDVNQPQHF

j_call: TRBJ1-4
d_call: TRBD1
clone_size: NA
cdr3_length: 14
v_call: TRBV14
cdr3_nt: TGTGCCAGCAGTCCCCGGGACAGGGTAGAAAAACTGTTTTTT
cdr3_aa: CASSPRDRVEKLFF

j_call: TRBJ2-1
d_call: TRBD1
clone_size: NA
cdr3_length: 14
v_call: TRBV27
cdr3_nt: TGTGCCAGCAGTTTATGGGACAGGGACCATGAGCAGTTCTTC
cdr3_aa: CASSLWDRDHEQFF